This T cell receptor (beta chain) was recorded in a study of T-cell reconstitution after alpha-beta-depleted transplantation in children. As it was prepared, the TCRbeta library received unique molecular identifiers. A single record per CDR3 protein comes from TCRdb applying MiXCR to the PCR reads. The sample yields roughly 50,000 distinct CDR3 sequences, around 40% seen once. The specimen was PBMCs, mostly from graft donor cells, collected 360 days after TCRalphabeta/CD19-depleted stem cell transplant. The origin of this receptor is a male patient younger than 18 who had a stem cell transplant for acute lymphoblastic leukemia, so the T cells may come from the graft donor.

The DNA for the CDR3 is TGTGCCAGCAGTTACCTCACAGATACGCAGTATTTT. Translation gives CASSYLTDTQYF. The V and J genes are TRBV28 and TRBJ2-3, with D uncertain. The CDR3 is 12 amino acids. V lost 4 bases to trimming and J lost 2 bases, with 4 bases between them. CDR1 is MDHEN, CDR2 SYDVKM, per germline.